Below are 27 T cell receptor beta chains sequenced from a single sample in a study of beta chain features in type 1 diabetes. Sequenced material consisted of expressed TCRB transcripts (all of the isolated RNA was reverse transcribed). Data came from immunoSEQ multiplex PCR; TCRdb stores just in-frame clones and leaves some out. The table includes a few hundred thousand clones, roughly 16% detected once. The sequencing sample was made of naive CD4+ T cells from blood. The receptors stem from a young woman in good health.

This clone showed up just a few times. The genes are TRBV18 and TRBJ2-5; 11 nucleotides line up with TRBD2. Looked up from germline, CDR1 is KGHSH and CDR2 is LQKENI. The CDR3 length is 16 residues. V shed 6 bases and J 0 bases; nucleotides not matched to a gene: 6. CDR3 nucleotide sequence: TGTGCCAGCTCCCACACTAGCGGGAGCAACCAAGAGACCCAGTACTTC. Protein product: CASSHTSGSNQETQYF. The full variable domain, rest sourced from reference TRBV18 and TRBJ2-5, is NAGVMQNPRHLVRRRGQEARLRCSPMKGHSHVYWYRQLPEEGLKFMVYLQKENIIDESGMPKERFSAEFPKEGPSILRIQQVVRGDSAAYFCASSHTSGSNQETQYFGPGTRLLVL.

This clone appeared a few times. The gene calls are TRBV5-4 and TRBJ2-7; 7 bases agree with TRBD1. The CDR3 spans 13 residues. J lost 4 bases, V lost 1 base, and 2 bases had no gene match. Per germline, CDR1 SGHNT and CDR2 YYREEE (reference sequence). DNA of the CDR3: TGTGCCAGCAGCTTGAACAGGGGTTACGAGCAGTACTTC. It codes for CASSLNRGYEQYF.

The chain carries TRBV14 and TRBJ2-2; D possibly corresponds to TRBD2 (5 bases). The CDR3 totals 14 residues. From germline, CDR1 is SGHDN and CDR2 FVKESK. Trimming pared 1 base from V and 7 bases from J, leaving 10 bases between. DNA of the CDR3: TGTGCCAGCAGCCAAGTCTCGGGGATCGGGGAGCTGTTTTTT. It specifies CASSQVSGIGELFF.

The J gene is TRBJ2-3, the V gene TRBV7-9; no firm D call. Trimming removed 0 bases from V and 5 bases from J, with 12 bases in between. This CDR3 has 15 residues. Germline V gene data show CDR1 as SEHNR and CDR2 as FQNEAQ (reference sequence). The CDR3 here is CASSLAQVRLDTQYF. In DNA form, the CDR3 reads TGTGCCAGCAGCTTAGCCCAGGTTCGGCTAGATACGCAGTATTTT.

Concerning this clone itself: The sample carries other DNA sequences with the same CDR3. V and J are TRBV7-9 and TRBJ2-7; no reliable D call. The germline V gene has CDR1 SEHNR and CDR2 FQNEAQ (reference sequence). This CDR3 has 12 residues. V lost 4 bases, J lost 0 bases, and 4 bases lay in between. As DNA, the CDR3 is TGTGCCAGCAGCTCCAACTCCTACGAGCAGTACTTC. Translated, it gives CASSSNSYEQYF.

This clone turned up a few times. The chain carries TRBV29-1 and TRBJ1-1; 8 bases line up with TRBD1. V gave up 2 bases and J gave up 0 bases; unmatched junction bases: 8. Germline-derived CDR1 and CDR2 are SQVTM and ANQGSEA. This CDR3 contains 16 residues. CDR3 loop: CSVEQGARWMNTEAFF. The CDR3 DNA reads as TGCAGCGTTGAACAGGGGGCGAGGTGGATGAACACTGAAGCTTTCTTT. Full variable domain (missing parts from reference TRBV29-1 and TRBJ1-1): SAVISQKPSRDICQRGTSLTIQCQVDSQVTMMFWYRQQPGQSLTLIATANQGSEATYESGFVIDKFPISRPNLTFSTLTVSNMSPEDSSIYLCSVEQGARWMNTEAFFGQGTRLTVV.

The table lists this clone with a few counts. The chain carries TRBV27 and TRBJ2-7; D not resolved. The V gene lost 3 bases and the J gene lost 5 bases, with 8 bases spanning the gap. Germline loops: CDR1 MNHEY, CDR2 SMNVEV (reference sequence). This CDR3 contains 12 residues. CDR3 nucleotide sequence: TGTGCCAGCAGTTTCCGTGGGCACGAGCAGTACTTC. It specifies CASSFRGHEQYF.

In its sample, this clone was seen a few times. The V call is TRBV30, the J call TRBJ1-5; D unclear. V lost 0 bases and J lost 6, with 12 bases in between. The CDR3 spans 14 residues. Germline values: CDR1 GTSNPN, CDR2 SVGIG (reference sequence). This CDR3 reads CAWSVSPEGQPQHF. The CDR3 nucleotides are TGTGCCTGGAGTGTATCCCCGGAGGGTCAGCCCCAGCATTTT.

The V call is TRBV11-2, the J call TRBJ2-2; D call uncertain. The CDR3 is made up of 15 amino acids. Trimming pared 4 bases from V and 7 bases from J, leaving 16 bases between. Per germline, CDR1 SGHAT and CDR2 FQNNGV. This CDR3 is CASSSRWSPGGELFF. The CDR3 DNA reads TGTGCCAGCAGCTCCCGCTGGAGTCCCGGCGGGGAGCTGTTTTTT.

The chain recombines TRBV5-6 with TRBJ2-1, with 8 nucleotides matching TRBD1. The CDR3 has 15 amino acids. Losses at the gene ends were 6 bases for V and 7 bases for J; bases not matched to a gene: 12. Per the germline V gene, CDR1 is SGHDT and CDR2 is YYEEEE. The CDR3 reads CASTSGPGQGNEQFF. CDR3 DNA sequence: TGTGCCAGCACCTCCGGCCCCGGACAGGGAAATGAGCAGTTCTTC.

In its sample, this clone was seen a few times. The chain uses TRBV25-1 and TRBJ1-2; tentative D call: TRBD1 (5 bases). Germline V gene data show CDR1 as MGHDK and CDR2 as SYGVNS. The length of the CDR3 is 18 residues. With 4 bases removed from V and 3 bases from J, the gap between germline ends came to 24 bases. The CDR3 sequence is CASSGSSRVTVSYYGYTF. CDR3 coding DNA: TGTGCCAGCAGTGGGTCGTCCAGGGTGACAGTCTCTTACTATGGCTACACCTTC.

This clone was counted between two and nine times. V gene TRBV4-1 combines with J gene TRBJ1-2; 7 nucleotides align to TRBD1. This CDR3 is built from 15 residues. V dropped 1 base and J dropped 3; count of bases not matched to a gene: 5. Per germline, CDR1 MGHRA and CDR2 YSYEKL. CDR3 DNA sequence: TGCGCCAGCAGCCAAGGCCCAGGGGGGCACTATGGCTACACCTTC. Residues: CASSQGPGGHYGYTF.

This clone was picked up a small number of times. The rearrangement links TRBV2 to TRBJ1-5, with TRBD1 matching over 7 bases. Germline V lookup: CDR1 SNHLY, CDR2 FYNNEI. V lost 10 bases to trimming and J lost 3 bases; unmatched junction nucleotides: 6. This CDR3 spans 13 amino acids. The CDR3 spells CATRGQFNQPQHF. The CDR3 DNA is TGTGCCACCAGGGGACAGTTCAATCAGCCCCAGCATTTT.

This clone has more than one count but fewer than ten. The V gene is TRBV7-2, the J gene TRBJ1-5; D remains unclear. CDR1 and CDR2 from the germline V gene are SGHTA and FQGNSA. This CDR3 contains 14 residues. The V end lost 5 bases, the J end lost 3 bases, and 11 bases lay between the germline ends. CDR3 DNA: TGTGCCAGCAGCCCCCAGGTTGACAATCAGCCCCAGCATTTT. This sequence encodes CASSPQVDNQPQHF.

In its sample, this clone was seen a few times. J is TRBJ1-1 and V is TRBV29-1, with D possibly being TRBD1 (5 bases). Per germline, CDR1 SQVTM and CDR2 ANQGSEA. The CDR3 is made up of 13 amino acids. Trimming stripped 6 bases from V and 5 bases from J, with 16 bases between. CDR3 nucleotide sequence: TGCAGCGTCACCCCCCTTAAGGGGACTGAAGCTTTCTTT. Residues: CSVTPLKGTEAFF.

The genes are TRBV7-2 and TRBJ2-1; weak D call: TRBD2 (6 bases). Trimming took 0 bases from V and 12 from J, leaving 9 bases between them. CDR3 size: 12 residues. CDR1 is SGHTA, CDR2 FQGNSA, per germline. DNA for the CDR3: TGTGCCAGCAGCTTAGCGCTGGGGGGGCAGTTCTTC. Its translation is CASSLALGGQFF.

In its sample, this clone was seen a few times. J is TRBJ1-1 and V is TRBV28; D not certain. CDR1 is MDHEN and CDR2 is SYDVKM in the germline V gene. CDR3 length: 14 residues. With 6 bases removed from V and 0 bases from J, the gap between germline ends came to 11 bases. As DNA, the CDR3 is TGTGCCAGCAGCTTCCTCGGAGTGAACACTGAAGCTTTCTTT. It yields the protein CASSFLGVNTEAFF. Using reference TRBV28 and TRBJ1-1 for the parts outside the CDR3, the full variable domain is DVKVTQSSRYLVKRTGEKVFLECVQDMDHENMFWYRQDPGLGLRLIYFSYDVKMKEKGDIPEGYSVSREKKERFSLILESASTNQTSMYLCASSFLGVNTEAFFGQGTRLTVV.

V usage is TRBV7-2 and J usage is TRBJ2-5; weak D call: TRBD2 (6 bases). With 1 base removed from V and 3 bases from J, the gap between germline ends came to 9 bases. The germline CDR1 and CDR2 sequences are SGHTA and FQGNSA. CDR3 length: 14 residues. DNA of the CDR3: TGTGCCAGCAGCTTAGGCGGGACTGAAGAGACCCAGTACTTC. It codes for CASSLGGTEETQYF. Using reference TRBV7-2 and TRBJ2-5 for the parts outside the CDR3, the full variable domain is GAGVSQSPSNKVTEKGKDVELRCDPISGHTALYWYRQSLGQGLEFLIYFQGNSAPDKSGLPSDRFSAERTGGSVSTLTIQRTQQEDSAVYLCASSLGGTEETQYFGPGTRLLVL.

The chain joins TRBV19 to TRBJ1-2; 7 bases map to TRBD1. Looked up from germline, CDR1 is LNHDA and CDR2 is SQIVND (reference sequence). Trimming removed 4 bases from V and 6 bases from J; junction bases left unmatched: 14. This CDR3 spans 16 amino acids. The CDR3 DNA is TGTGCCAGTAGTAATCACAGGGGAACCCTAGGAGATGGCTACACCTTC. It specifies CASSNHRGTLGDGYTF.

V gene TRBV2 combines with J gene TRBJ1-4, with TRBD1 matching 7 bases. Germline CDR1 is SNHLY and CDR2 is FYNNEI. The CDR3 covers 14 residues. The trim removed 7 bases at V and 7 bases at J, leaving 9 bases unmatched. As DNA, the CDR3 is TGTGCCAGCATAGGGGGCGGAGCCTCTGAAAAACTGTTTTTT. Translation: CASIGGGASEKLFF.

V gene TRBV29-1 combines with J gene TRBJ2-1, with D possibly being TRBD2 (6 bases). The CDR3 is 13 amino acids. The V end lost 7 bases, the J end lost 2 bases, and 12 bases lay between the germline ends. Germline CDR1 reads SQVTM; CDR2 reads ANQGSEA. CDR3 DNA: TGCAGCGGGGGACTTGAAGCCTACAATGAGCAGTTCTTC. Residues: CSGGLEAYNEQFF.

As DNA, the CDR3 is TGTGCCAGCAGCCAATCCCCCGGACAGGGGGTTCATGGCTACACCTTC. It yields the protein CASSQSPGQGVHGYTF. The rearrangement joins TRBV14 to TRBJ1-2; 10 bases match TRBD1. CDR1 is SGHDN, CDR2 FVKESK, per germline. V lost 2 bases to trimming and J lost 6 bases; unmatched junction nucleotides: 9. The CDR3 totals 16 residues. Drawing the rest from reference TRBV14 and TRBJ1-2, the complete variable domain is EAGVTQFPSHSVIEKGQTVTLRCDPISGHDNLYWYRRVMGKEIKFLLHFVKESKQDESGMPNNRFLAERTGGTYSTLKVQPAELEDSGVYFCASSQSPGQGVHGYTFGSGTRLTVV.

The sample holds a few counts of this clone. This chain connects TRBV5-6 to TRBJ2-3, with TRBD1 identical over 8 bases. The junction had 9 bases not matched to a gene; V was cut back by 4 bases and J by 5 bases. The germline CDR1 and CDR2 sequences are SGHDT and YYEEEE. The CDR3 covers 15 residues. CDR3 coding DNA: TGTGCCAGCAGCCAAGGACAGGGTTGGGGAGATACGCAGTATTTT. Its protein product is CASSQGQGWGDTQYF.

J is TRBJ2-2 and V is TRBV10-3, with D hard to call. V was pared by 4 bases and J by 5 bases, with 8 bases between. The CDR3 has 13 residues. CDR1 ENHRY and CDR2 SYGVKD come from the germline V gene. The CDR3: CAISARETGELFF. CDR3 sequence (DNA): TGTGCCATCAGTGCTCGTGAGACCGGGGAGCTGTTTTTT.

Only a few counts were recorded for this clone. The chain uses TRBV4-3 and TRBJ1-2; D unresolved. Per germline, CDR1 LGHNA and CDR2 YSLEER. This CDR3 comprises 12 residues. With 3 bases removed from V and 2 bases from J, the gap between germline ends came to 4 bases. The CDR3 DNA reads TGCGCCAGCAGCCAGGGCAACTATGGCTACACCTTC. Translation gives CASSQGNYGYTF.

The chain employs TRBV6-6 and TRBJ1-5; TRBD1 is a possible D gene (5 bases). The CDR3 totals 15 residues. The V gene's germline CDR1 is MNHNY and CDR2 SVGAGI (reference sequence). Trimming took 8 bases from V and 0 from J, leaving 14 bases between them. This CDR3 reads CASVLRQNSNQPQHF. CDR3 DNA sequence: TGTGCCAGCGTATTAAGACAGAATAGCAATCAGCCCCAGCATTTT.

The table lists this clone with a few counts. The rearrangement links TRBV5-1 to TRBJ2-5, with D tentatively TRBD1 (5 bases). Germline lookup yields CDR1 SGHRS and CDR2 YFSETQ. The V end lost 4 bases, the J end lost 1 base, and 14 bases lay between the germline ends. The CDR3 contains 15 residues. As DNA, the CDR3 is TGCGCCAGCAGCCGGACACCTGGTCCCCAAGAGACCCAGTACTTC. Translated, it gives CASSRTPGPQETQYF.